The TCR beta chain described here comes from a study of cytomegalovirus exposure and HLA in healthy donors (dated by TCRdb to about 2017). General notes on the study: In an earlier analysis of roughly 500 of the donors, 276 Gb of sequence data and approximately 120 million unique TCR beta sequences from 150 million to 200 million T cells were reported. An early release that covered several hundred HLA-typed donors contained approximately 300 gigabases of sequencing data and 65 million to 100 million unique TCR sequences. In a later genetic analysis, genome-wide SNP genotypes for about 65% of the 666 donors were used, and that subset was treated as a discovery cohort. A separate validation cohort of some 130 different subjects was used in addition to the 666-subject first cohort. A later analysis re-analyzed previously published TCR beta repertoires from roughly 600 donors and added high-resolution HLA genotyping to study TCR occurrence patterns. Among about 360 genotyped donors of the cohort, an average of around 240,000 unique TCR beta nucleotide sequences were sequenced per donor, around 20% of them non-productive. The study aimed to test whether signatures of past pathogen exposure could be identified by cataloging public T cell receptors. An earlier analysis of 587 of the donors used high-throughput TCR beta sequencing to judge whether each TCR beta V gene segment behaved as functional or pseudogenic. HLA typing covered class I and class II loci at four-digit resolution. The study combined high-throughput TCR immunosequencing, statistical association of individual TCRs with disease status, and machine learning to predict cytomegalovirus infection status. Roughly five DR-DQ haplotypes were handled as single units for association and clustering, since linkage in the cohort was strong. The later analysis used no new phenotypic data to find candidate immune exposures, relying instead on TCR beta sequences and their occurrence across donors. Donor age, sex, ethnicity and CMV serostatus were compiled together with the repertoire data. The study profiled the T cell repertoires of about 720 subjects by immunosequencing and related them to cytomegalovirus serostatus. Every repertoire in the discovery cohort had been generated on one and the same sequencing platform. Of the roughly 400 genotyped donors, 65% to 90% fell in the genetic ancestry cluster associated with self-reported Caucasian donors. The number of typed donors differed by locus: roughly 629-630 for A, B, C, DRB1 and DQB1; some 500 for DQA1; 600 to 610 for DPA1; and roughly 490 for DPB1. Broader findings and caveats from the paper: In a later analysis, the rate of TCR association differed among HLA loci, with DRB1 alleles having the most associated TCRs and HLA-C alleles having the fewest. CMV serostatus was the only immune exposure information available for the cohort. Linkage disequilibrium might explain the correlated functional status among segregating V segments, but an unknown experimental factor could not be ruled out. HLA typing was unavailable for some donors at each locus, so association tests used only the typed subset. Strong co-occurrence of HLA alleles, especially DR and DQ, made assigning TCR associations to individual alleles difficult. The 87-base-pair reads could not distinguish some IMGT-functional V segments, including TRBV6-2 and TRBV6-3, so those segments were excluded. The presence/absence analyses assumed that sequencing depth was roughly uniform across donors, and that assumption may not be true. At a false discovery rate of 0.05, a later analysis linked some 18,000 TCR beta sequences to specific HLA alleles. In an earlier analysis of under 600 of the donors, most TCR beta V segments were observed in productive rearrangements about 87% or about 30% of the time, broadly matching IMGT annotations. In a later genetic analysis, a missense DCLRE1C variant was associated with V-gene and J-gene trimming of TCR beta chains, and the association was replicated in an independent cohort. In this cohort, only TCR beta chains were sequenced, and detectable features were limited by the absence of alpha or paired-chain data. The classifier was reported to diagnose cytomegalovirus status with high specificity and sensitivity in both the original and validation cohorts. In the study, some 160 TCR beta chains were listed as associated with cytomegalovirus. The earlier analysis of approximately 540 of the donors excluded about 16 rarely observed V segments, including chromosome 9 orphons, because counts were too low. Most TCR sequences were seen in very few donors, while some public TCRs were found in many individuals. It was suggested by the authors that the approach could potentially be generalized to other disease states and immunological phenotypes. In a later analysis, most CMV-associated TCR beta chains were found to appear HLA-restricted, with HLA associations seemingly driven largely by CMV exposure. A further reported finding was that TCR beta sequences accurately predicted the HLA-A and HLA-B alleles for most subjects in the first cohort. The sequencing pipeline was judged likely to have produced a cluster of highly shared sequence variants as a technical artifact. According to a later genetic analysis, donors in an Asian-associated ancestry cluster had fewer N-insertions in productive TCRs than the approximately 670-donor mean. In a later analysis, HLA-associated TCR beta chains were found to be more clonally expanded and to have lower generation probabilities than equally common non-associated chains. Several of the top co-occurrence clusters appeared to be linked to parvovirus B19, influenza, CMV and Epstein-Barr virus, according to a later analysis. Three of the identified cytomegalovirus-associated TCR beta chains were confirmed in vitro to be specific for cytomegalovirus antigens.

Library preparation was by the immunoSEQ multiplex PCR assay. A mixture of 60 forward primers for TCR Vbeta segments and 13 reverse primers for TCR Jbeta segments was used in the multiplex PCR. A multiplex PCR assay on genomic DNA amplified the CDR3 region of rearranged TCR beta genes. Amplified TCR beta libraries were sequenced as 87-base-pair reads on the Illumina HiSeq System. Under the source paper's analysis protocol: Across the 500 to 700 repertoires, a later analysis counted 80 million or so unique TCR beta chains, roughly 11 million of which were shared by at least two donors. Raw reads were error-corrected and collapsed into unique sequences by a nearest-neighbor algorithm in which closely related sequences were merged to remove PCR and sequencing errors. To assign V, D and J gene segments, CDR3 sequences were aligned to IMGT reference sequences. For a sequence to be retained, a match of at least six nucleotides to both a V gene segment and a J gene segment was required. Rearrangements were classified as productive when the CDR3 lacked stop codons and remained in frame with V and J, and all other rearrangements were classified as non-productive. CDR3 was defined by IMGT convention, running from the second conserved V-encoded cysteine to the conserved J-encoded phenylalanine. In an earlier analysis of more than 550 of the donors, sequences lacking an unambiguous match to a single V gene segment were excluded. An earlier analysis of 587 of the donors classified V segments as functional when productive rearrangements were above 56.7% and as segregating when the standard deviation between donors was above 5%. A statistical classification framework was built for diagnosing cytomegalovirus status from the catalog of TCR beta chain sequences. In a later analysis, V and J genes were assigned by comparing TCR nucleotide sequences against IMGT/GENE-DB human TR gene sequences. A later analysis assigned CDR3 sequences and most-parsimonious VDJ recombination scenarios with the TCRdist pipeline. A later analysis defined each TCR beta chain by its CDR3 amino acid sequence plus V-gene family, and excluded reads lacking a unique V-gene family. As a way to deal with suspected cross-contamination and a sequencing artifact, a later analysis dropped approximately 590 nucleotide sequences that were highly shared and had low generation probability. A later analysis calculated a clonal expansion index for each public chain from normalized within-repertoire ranks of inferred template counts. A later analysis computed generation probabilities with a VDJ recombination model fitted to out-of-frame rearrangements, and checked the results against IGoR. In a later analysis, TCR-TCR, TCR-HLA and TCR-CMV co-occurrence was scored with hypergeometric tests, and a repertoire-size bias correction was applied to TCR pairs. False discovery rates were estimated in a later analysis by permuting HLA or CMV assignments 20 times. In a later analysis, co-occurring TCRs were grouped using DBSCAN, with TCRdist sequence similarity added in when clustering inside HLA-allele-positive subsets. Repertoires with fewer than 30,000 or more than 120,000 public chains were left out of co-occurrence clustering, as were a handful of repertoires with anomalous nucleotide sharing. The table was pulled from immuneACCESS by TCRdb, which kept in-frame rearrangements only. Such tables lose some clones; where checked, under half of the loss comes from unresolved V genes, and the rest has no known cause. That table gives V, J and clone size, and the DNA gave D and trimming. The sample contains 150,000 to 200,000 clones, approximately 83% of them found a single time. About 10% of the sample comes from the top ten.

Measured from the cysteine to the phenylalanine, the CDR3 is 13 residues long. Only CDR3 DNA remains: 39 bases, in frame from the first base. CDR1 is given as ENHRY and CDR2 as SYGVKD, both from the germline V gene. V is shortened by 10 bases, J by 2 bases, and the region joining them spans 14 bases. The cohort comprised under 700 healthy bone marrow donors. At the time of sampling, all cohort members were nominally healthy, though unrecorded immune exposures were likely present. The donor was CMV seropositive and was included in the group of around 300 seropositive cohort members. A peripheral blood sample was provided by each donor, and peripheral blood mononuclear cells were used for TCR beta sequencing. The Qiagen DNeasy Blood Extraction Kit was used to extract genomic DNA from the blood cell samples. This clone turned up a few times. Its antigen target is currently unknown. No base qualities exist here, and no much larger clone lies one base off it.

This sequence was found in a man younger than 35 in good health and CMV-seropositive. In this chain, TRBV10-3 is recombined with TRBJ1-1, with TRBD1 perhaps the D gene, on 6 matching bases. Sequenced input: PBMCs. The nucleotide sequence is TGTGCCACCTTCGGACAGAACAACACTGAAGCTTTCTTT. It codes for CATFGQNNTEAFF.